This is a list of T cell receptor beta chains from one sample in a study of cytomegalovirus exposure and HLA in healthy donors. The data were produced by immunoSEQ multiplex PCR, yet TCRdb's version contains in-frame clones alone and is incomplete. The data show tens of thousands of clones, 35% to 55% seen once. Sequencing was done on a sample of PBMCs. These receptor sequences come from a woman aged 50 to 60 in good health and CMV-seronegative. Both conserved end residues are part of each CDR3. Each record gives: D gene, J gene, V gene, clone size, CDR3 protein, CDR3 DNA. A D gene is named only where the DNA matches it firmly. Clone sizes are given selectively: once, few, many, or a class where the clone is expanded.

d_gene: TRBD1; j_gene: TRBJ2-2; v_gene: TRBV2; abundance: -; CDR3aa: CATRPRTGQTPGELFF; CDR3nt: TGTGCCACCAGGCCCCGGACAGGGCAAACGCCCGGGGAGCTGTTTTTT
d_gene: -; j_gene: TRBJ2-1; v_gene: TRBV15; abundance: once; CDR3aa: CATSRESRDSQFF; CDR3nt: TGTGCCACCAGCAGGGAAAGCCGGGACTCCCAGTTCTTC
d_gene: -; j_gene: TRBJ2-5; v_gene: TRBV7-8; abundance: -; CDR3aa: CATEADEETQYF; CDR3nt: TGTGCCACCGAGGCCGATGAAGAGACCCAGTACTTC
d_gene: -; j_gene: TRBJ1-2; v_gene: TRBV19; abundance: -; CDR3aa: CASKSVQQVEGYTF; CDR3nt: TGTGCCAGTAAGAGTGTCCAGCAAGTGGAGGGCTACACCTTC
d_gene: -; j_gene: TRBJ1-4; v_gene: TRBV30; abundance: -; CDR3aa: CAWGYGSSTNEKLFF; CDR3nt: TGTGCCTGGGGCTACGGGTCATCAACTAATGAAAAACTGTTTTTT
d_gene: -; j_gene: TRBJ2-7; v_gene: TRBV10-3; abundance: few; CDR3aa: CAISIGGYEQYF; CDR3nt: TGTGCCATCAGTATAGGGGGCTACGAGCAGTACTTC
d_gene: -; j_gene: TRBJ2-3; v_gene: TRBV9; abundance: -; CDR3aa: CASTRGGRGTDTQYF; CDR3nt: TGTGCCAGCACTCGAGGGGGCCGGGGGACAGATACGCAGTATTTT
d_gene: TRBD2; j_gene: TRBJ2-1; v_gene: TRBV5-1; abundance: few; CDR3aa: CASSLARGGTYNEQFF; CDR3nt: TGCGCCAGCAGCTTGGCCCGGGGGGGAACCTACAATGAGCAGTTCTTC
d_gene: -; j_gene: TRBJ1-2; v_gene: TRBV21-1; abundance: few; CDR3aa: CASSKEGEGLGHYGYTF; CDR3nt: TGTGCCAGCAGCAAAGAGGGGGAGGGGCTGGGCCACTATGGCTACACCTTC
d_gene: -; j_gene: TRBJ2-7; v_gene: TRBV27; abundance: few; CDR3aa: CASSLSRLLSYEQYF; CDR3nt: TGTGCCAGCAGTTTATCGAGACTTCTATCCTACGAGCAGTACTTC
d_gene: -; j_gene: TRBJ2-2; v_gene: TRBV7-8; abundance: -; CDR3aa: CASSPEAGWLFF; CDR3nt: TGTGCCAGCAGCCCGGAGGCCGGGTGGCTGTTTTTT
d_gene: TRBD1; j_gene: TRBJ2-7; v_gene: TRBV9; abundance: -; CDR3aa: CASSVEDRGNEQYF; CDR3nt: TGTGCCAGCAGCGTAGAGGACAGGGGCAACGAGCAGTACTTC
d_gene: TRBD1; j_gene: TRBJ1-6; v_gene: TRBV19; abundance: -; CDR3aa: CASSQQGTRRGEIVSYNSPLHF; CDR3nt: TGTGCCAGTAGCCAACAAGGGACTCGCAGGGGGGAGATAGTCTCCTATAATTCACCCCTCCACTTT
d_gene: -; j_gene: TRBJ2-5; v_gene: TRBV12-5; abundance: few; CDR3aa: CASGSQETQYF; CDR3nt: TGTGCTAGTGGTTCTCAAGAGACCCAGTACTTC
d_gene: TRBD2; j_gene: TRBJ2-2; v_gene: TRBV10-1; abundance: -; CDR3aa: CASRLAGEAPGELFF; CDR3nt: TGCGCCAGCCGACTAGCGGGCGAGGCTCCCGGGGAGCTGTTTTTT
d_gene: TRBD1; j_gene: TRBJ1-5; v_gene: TRBV2; abundance: -; CDR3aa: CASSEADRANQPQHF; CDR3nt: TGTGCCAGCAGTGAAGCGGACAGGGCGAATCAGCCCCAGCATTTT
d_gene: TRBD1; j_gene: TRBJ1-2; v_gene: TRBV2; abundance: -; CDR3aa: CASSYAGQIYGYTF; CDR3nt: TGTGCCAGCAGCTACGCGGGACAGATCTATGGCTACACCTTC
d_gene: TRBD2; j_gene: TRBJ2-7; v_gene: TRBV27; abundance: few; CDR3aa: CASRRDRSGTSLNEQYF; CDR3nt: TGTGCCAGCCGCCGGGACCGCTCTGGGACTAGCCTTAACGAGCAGTACTTC
d_gene: -; j_gene: TRBJ2-4; v_gene: TRBV20-1; abundance: few; CDR3aa: CSVGGKNIQYF; CDR3nt: TGCAGTGTAGGCGGGAAAAACATTCAGTACTTC
d_gene: TRBD1; j_gene: TRBJ2-1; v_gene: TRBV5-8; abundance: -; CDR3aa: CASSFRGRGDEQFF; CDR3nt: TGTGCCAGCAGCTTCAGGGGGCGCGGGGATGAGCAGTTCTTC
d_gene: TRBD1; j_gene: TRBJ1-4; v_gene: TRBV15; abundance: few; CDR3aa: CATSRDTGVGEKLFF; CDR3nt: TGTGCCACCAGCAGAGATACAGGGGTGGGTGAAAAACTGTTTTTT
d_gene: -; j_gene: TRBJ1-1; v_gene: TRBV6-1; abundance: few; CDR3aa: CASSEASPRGGTEAFF; CDR3nt: TGTGCCAGCAGTGAAGCATCCCCGCGGGGAGGGACTGAAGCTTTCTTT
d_gene: -; j_gene: TRBJ2-5; v_gene: TRBV7-2; abundance: few; CDR3aa: CASSNPRRETQYF; CDR3nt: TGTGCCAGCAGCAACCCTCGGAGGGAGACCCAGTACTTC
d_gene: TRBD2; j_gene: TRBJ2-3; v_gene: TRBV30; abundance: few; CDR3aa: CAWTTSGTVTDTQYF; CDR3nt: TGTGCCTGGACGACTAGCGGGACTGTGACGGATACGCAGTATTTT
d_gene: -; j_gene: TRBJ2-3; v_gene: TRBV5-6; abundance: -; CDR3aa: CASSFPHRETDTQYF; CDR3nt: TGTGCCAGCAGCTTTCCTCACAGGGAAACAGATACGCAGTATTTT
d_gene: TRBD1; j_gene: TRBJ2-2; v_gene: TRBV14; abundance: -; CDR3aa: CASSQALTGNPGELFF; CDR3nt: TGTGCCAGCAGCCAAGCATTGACAGGGAATCCCGGGGAGCTGTTTTTT
d_gene: -; j_gene: TRBJ1-1; v_gene: TRBV2; abundance: -; CDR3aa: CASRRGREEAFF; CDR3nt: TGTGCCAGCAGAAGGGGCAGGGAAGAAGCTTTCTTT
d_gene: -; j_gene: TRBJ1-2; v_gene: TRBV5-1; abundance: -; CDR3aa: CASSLSQLQGYTF; CDR3nt: TGCGCCAGCAGCTTGTCCCAGTTGCAGGGCTACACCTTC
d_gene: -; j_gene: TRBJ2-5; v_gene: TRBV2; abundance: -; CDR3aa: CASRSRAQYF; CDR3nt: TGTGCCAGCAGGTCCCGGGCCCAGTACTTC
d_gene: -; j_gene: TRBJ1-4; v_gene: TRBV7-9; abundance: -; CDR3aa: CASSPLRGTNEKLFF; CDR3nt: TGTGCCAGCAGCCCGCTGAGGGGGACTAATGAAAAACTGTTTTTT
d_gene: TRBD1; j_gene: TRBJ1-5; v_gene: TRBV2; abundance: few; CDR3aa: CASTSQGASQPQHF; CDR3nt: TGTGCCAGCACCTCCCAGGGGGCGAGTCAGCCCCAGCATTTT
d_gene: TRBD2; j_gene: TRBJ2-3; v_gene: TRBV6-5; abundance: -; CDR3aa: CASSSIAGGSTDTQYF; CDR3nt: TGTGCCAGCAGTTCCATAGCGGGGGGGTCCACAGATACGCAGTATTTT
d_gene: TRBD1; j_gene: TRBJ2-7; v_gene: TRBV13; abundance: -; CDR3aa: CASSSPGQGYEQYF; CDR3nt: TGTGCCAGCAGCTCCCCAGGACAGGGCTACGAGCAGTACTTC
d_gene: TRBD1; j_gene: TRBJ1-5; v_gene: TRBV19; abundance: -; CDR3aa: CASRGQPGHQPQHF; CDR3nt: TGTGCCAGTAGGGGACAGCCAGGTCATCAGCCCCAGCATTTT
d_gene: TRBD1; j_gene: TRBJ2-2; v_gene: TRBV11-1; abundance: -; CDR3aa: CASSQKITGANTGELFF; CDR3nt: TGTGCCAGCAGCCAGAAAATTACAGGGGCGAACACCGGGGAGCTGTTTTTT
d_gene: TRBD2; j_gene: TRBJ2-7; v_gene: TRBV28; abundance: -; CDR3aa: CASSRLAESYEQYF; CDR3nt: TGTGCCAGCAGTCGCCTAGCGGAATCCTACGAGCAGTACTTC
d_gene: TRBD2; j_gene: TRBJ2-1; v_gene: TRBV5-4; abundance: -; CDR3aa: CASRPTPGLELLNEQFF; CDR3nt: TGTGCCAGCAGACCGACACCGGGACTAGAGCTCCTCAATGAGCAGTTCTTC
d_gene: TRBD1; j_gene: TRBJ2-2; v_gene: TRBV7-2; abundance: -; CDR3aa: CASSPGQGFTGELFF; CDR3nt: TGTGCCAGCAGCCCCGGACAGGGGTTCACCGGGGAGCTGTTTTTT
d_gene: -; j_gene: TRBJ2-7; v_gene: TRBV30; abundance: -; CDR3aa: CAWARGATYEQYF; CDR3nt: TGTGCCTGGGCCCGGGGGGCGACCTACGAGCAGTACTTC
d_gene: TRBD2; j_gene: TRBJ2-1; v_gene: TRBV19; abundance: -; CDR3aa: CASSIGGGRAGEQFF; CDR3nt: TGTGCCAGTAGTATAGGAGGCGGGAGGGCCGGTGAGCAGTTCTTC
d_gene: TRBD1; j_gene: TRBJ1-2; v_gene: TRBV27; abundance: -; CDR3aa: CASRPSGGTGYGYTF; CDR3nt: TGTGCCAGCAGGCCCTCCGGTGGGACAGGGTATGGCTACACCTTC
d_gene: TRBD1; j_gene: TRBJ1-2; v_gene: TRBV5-4; abundance: -; CDR3aa: CASSQGGQVNYGYTF; CDR3nt: TGTGCCAGCAGCCAAGGGGGACAGGTTAACTATGGCTACACCTTC